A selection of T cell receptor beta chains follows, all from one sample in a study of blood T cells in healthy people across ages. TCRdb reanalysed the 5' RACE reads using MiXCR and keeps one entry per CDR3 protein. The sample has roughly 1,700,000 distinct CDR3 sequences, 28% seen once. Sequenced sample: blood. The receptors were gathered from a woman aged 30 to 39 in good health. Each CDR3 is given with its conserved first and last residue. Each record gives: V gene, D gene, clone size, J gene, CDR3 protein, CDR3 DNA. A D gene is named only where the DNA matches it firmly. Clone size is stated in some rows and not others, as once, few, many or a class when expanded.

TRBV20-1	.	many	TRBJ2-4	CSSLGNSPQNIQYF	TGCAGTTCTCTCGGGAATAGTCCCCAAAACATTCAGTACTTC
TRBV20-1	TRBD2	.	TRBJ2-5	CSARAREGGETQYF	TGCAGTGCGCGGGCGCGGGAGGGTGGAGAGACCCAGTACTTC
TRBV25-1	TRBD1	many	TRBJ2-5	CASSPPPRQGAVRQETQYF	TGTGCCAGCAGTCCCCCCCCGAGACAGGGGGCGGTTCGGCAAGAGACCCAGTACTTC
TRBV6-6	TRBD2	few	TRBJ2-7	CASSYYRTSGSLHEQYF	TGTGCCAGCAGTTACTACCGGACTAGCGGGAGTCTCCACGAGCAGTACTTC
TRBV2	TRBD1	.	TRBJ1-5	CASSQDRGEGQPQHF	TGTGCCAGCAGCCAAGACAGGGGGGAGGGCCAGCCCCAGCATTTT
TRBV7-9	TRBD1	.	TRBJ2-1	CASSSRDRGQNEQVF	TGTGCCAGCAGCTCCCGGGACAGGGGTCAGAATGAGCAGGTCTTC
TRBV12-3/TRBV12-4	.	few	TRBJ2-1	CASSFYRAVEQFF	TGTGCCAGCAGTTTTTACAGGGCCGTGGAGCAGTTCTTC
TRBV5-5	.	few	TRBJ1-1	CASSLPVDTEAFF	TGTGCCAGCAGCTTGCCAGTAGACACTGAAGCTTTCTTT
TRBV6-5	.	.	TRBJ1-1	CASSSDRADTEAFF	TGTGCCAGCAGTAGCGACAGAGCAGACACTGAAGCTTTCTTT
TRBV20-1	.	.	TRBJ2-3	CSARVLSGDTQYF	TGCAGTGCTAGAGTCCTCTCGGGAGATACGCAGTATTTT
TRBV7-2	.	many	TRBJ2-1	CASSLTESEQFF	TGTGCCAGCAGCTTAACAGAATCAGAGCAGTTCTTC
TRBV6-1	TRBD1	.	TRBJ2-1	CASSKRQGSYNEQFF	TGTGCCAGCAGTAAGAGACAGGGATCCTACAATGAGCAGTTCTTC
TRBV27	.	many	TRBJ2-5	CASHGGETQYF	TGTGCCAGCCACGGAGGGGAGACCCAGTACTTC
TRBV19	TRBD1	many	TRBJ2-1	CASSETGGTYNEQFF	TGTGCCAGTAGCGAGACAGGGGGCACCTACAATGAGCAGTTCTTC
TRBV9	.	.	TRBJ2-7	CASSVVDIPYEQYF	TGTGCCAGCAGCGTAGTGGACATCCCCTACGAGCAGTACTTC
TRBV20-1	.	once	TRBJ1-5	CSAREEGGQPQHF	TGCAGTGCTAGAGAGGAGGGGGGTCAGCCCCAGCATTTT
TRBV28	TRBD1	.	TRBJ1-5	CATQPGQTNQPQHF	TGTGCCACCCAACCGGGACAGACTAATCAGCCCCAGCATTTT
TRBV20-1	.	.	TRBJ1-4	CSAGGGNSEKLFF	TGCAGTGCTGGGGGGGGCAATAGCGAAAAACTGTTTTTT
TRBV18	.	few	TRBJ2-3	CASLDGEADTQYF	TGTGCCAGCTTAGACGGAGAGGCAGATACGCAGTATTTT
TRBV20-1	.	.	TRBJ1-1	CSARGSGRMDTEAFF	TGCAGTGCTAGGGGGTCAGGTAGGATGGACACTGAAGCTTTCTTT
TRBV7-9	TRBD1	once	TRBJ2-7	CASSIMTGQHSYEQYF	TGTGCCAGCAGTATTATGACGGGACAGCACTCCTACGAGCAGTACTTC
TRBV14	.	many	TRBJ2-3	CASSPLEVPDTQYF	TGTGCCAGCAGCCCTCTAGAGGTCCCAGATACGCAGTATTTT
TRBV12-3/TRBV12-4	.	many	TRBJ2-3	CASSSRSSTDTQYF	TGTGCCAGCAGTTCGCGTTCTAGCACAGATACGCAGTATTTT
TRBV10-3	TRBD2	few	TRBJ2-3	CAISEDRAASGSTDTQYF	TGTGCCATCAGTGAGGACAGGGCGGCTAGCGGGAGTACAGATACGCAGTATTTT
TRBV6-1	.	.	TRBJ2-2	CASRRFSNTGELFF	TGTGCCAGCAGGCGATTTTCGAACACCGGGGAGCTGTTTTTT
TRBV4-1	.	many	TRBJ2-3	CASSFQGMGDTQYF	TGCGCCAGCAGCTTCCAGGGGATGGGAGATACGCAGTATTTT
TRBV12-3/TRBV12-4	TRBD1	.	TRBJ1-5	CASSPGQRYSNQPQHF	TGTGCCAGCAGTCCGGGACAGAGATATAGCAATCAGCCCCAGCATTTT
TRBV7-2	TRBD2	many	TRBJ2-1	CASSRTSGSNEQFF	TGTGCCAGCAGCCGAACGAGCGGGAGCAATGAGCAGTTCTTC
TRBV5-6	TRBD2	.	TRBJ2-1	CASSLSSGSPEQFF	TGTGCCAGCAGCTTAAGTAGCGGGAGTCCTGAGCAGTTCTTC
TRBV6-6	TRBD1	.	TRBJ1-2	CASSTTGGHYGYTF	TGTGCCAGCAGTACGACAGGGGGTCACTATGGCTACACCTTC
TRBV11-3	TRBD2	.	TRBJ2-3	CASSSRLAGGSTDTQYF	TGTGCCAGCAGCTCCAGACTAGCGGGGGGCAGCACAGATACGCAGTATTTT
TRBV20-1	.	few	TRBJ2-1	CSAIRAYGDDEQFF	TGCAGTGCTATACGCGCATACGGGGATGATGAGCAGTTCTTC
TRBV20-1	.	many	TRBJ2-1	CSARKGRSLYNEQFF	TGCAGTGCTCGTAAAGGGAGATCTTTATACAATGAGCAGTTCTTC
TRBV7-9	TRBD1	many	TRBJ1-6	CASSLTGENSPLHF	TGTGCCAGCAGCCTAACAGGGGAGAACTCACCCCTCCACTTT
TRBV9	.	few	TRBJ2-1	CASSGGVGHNEQFF	TGTGCCAGCAGCGGGGGGGTCGGGCACAATGAGCAGTTCTTC